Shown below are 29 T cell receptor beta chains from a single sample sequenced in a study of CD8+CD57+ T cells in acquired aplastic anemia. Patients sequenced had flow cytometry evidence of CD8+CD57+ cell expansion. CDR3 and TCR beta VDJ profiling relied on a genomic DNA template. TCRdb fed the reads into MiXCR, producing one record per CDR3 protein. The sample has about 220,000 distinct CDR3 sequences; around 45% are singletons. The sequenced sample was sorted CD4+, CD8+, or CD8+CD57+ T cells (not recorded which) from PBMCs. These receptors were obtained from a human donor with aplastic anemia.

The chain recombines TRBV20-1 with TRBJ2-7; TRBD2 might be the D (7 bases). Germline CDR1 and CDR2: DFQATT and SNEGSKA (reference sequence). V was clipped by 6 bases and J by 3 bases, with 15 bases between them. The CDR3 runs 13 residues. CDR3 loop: CSARGGDRYEQYF. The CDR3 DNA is TGCAGTGCGAGGGGGGGAGATCGCTACGAGCAGTACTTC.

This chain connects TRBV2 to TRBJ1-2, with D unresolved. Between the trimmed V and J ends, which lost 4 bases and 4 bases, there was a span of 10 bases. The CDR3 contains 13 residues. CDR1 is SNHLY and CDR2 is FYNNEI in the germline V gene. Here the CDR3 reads CASSGQSLYGYTF. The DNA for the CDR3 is TGTGCCAGCAGTGGCCAAAGCCTCTATGGCTACACCTTC.

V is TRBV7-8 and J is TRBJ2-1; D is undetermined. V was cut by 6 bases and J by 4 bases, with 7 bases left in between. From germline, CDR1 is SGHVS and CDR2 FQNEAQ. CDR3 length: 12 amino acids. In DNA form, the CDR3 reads TGTGCCAGCAGGCCACAATACAATGAGCAGTTCTTC. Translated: CASRPQYNEQFF.

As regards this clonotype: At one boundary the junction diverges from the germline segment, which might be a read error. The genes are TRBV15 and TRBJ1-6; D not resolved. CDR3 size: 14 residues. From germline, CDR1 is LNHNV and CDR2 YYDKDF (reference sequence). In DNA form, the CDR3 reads TGTGCCCCCAGCAAGCAAAGGCAGAATTCACCGCTCCACTTT. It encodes CAPSKQRQNSPLHF.

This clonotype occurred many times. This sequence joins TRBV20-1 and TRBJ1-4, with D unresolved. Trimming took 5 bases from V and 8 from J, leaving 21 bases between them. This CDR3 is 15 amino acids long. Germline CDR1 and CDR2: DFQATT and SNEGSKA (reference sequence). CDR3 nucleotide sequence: TGCAGTGCTTCCGCGGGAGGAGGGCTTCGCGAAAAACTGTTTTTT. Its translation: CSASAGGGLREKLFF.

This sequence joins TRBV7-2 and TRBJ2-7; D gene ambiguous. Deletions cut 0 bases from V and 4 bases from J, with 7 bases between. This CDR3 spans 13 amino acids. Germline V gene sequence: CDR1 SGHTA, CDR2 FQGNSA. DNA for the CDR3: TGTGCCAGCAGCTTAGCGGAGAAGTACGAGCAGTACTTC. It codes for CASSLAEKYEQYF.

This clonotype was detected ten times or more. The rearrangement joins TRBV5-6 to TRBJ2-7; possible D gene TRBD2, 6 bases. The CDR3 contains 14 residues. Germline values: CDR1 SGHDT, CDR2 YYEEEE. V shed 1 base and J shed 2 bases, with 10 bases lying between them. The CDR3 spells CASSLRGRTYEQYF. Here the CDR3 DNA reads TGTGCCAGCAGCTTGAGAGGGAGGACCTACGAGCAGTACTTC.

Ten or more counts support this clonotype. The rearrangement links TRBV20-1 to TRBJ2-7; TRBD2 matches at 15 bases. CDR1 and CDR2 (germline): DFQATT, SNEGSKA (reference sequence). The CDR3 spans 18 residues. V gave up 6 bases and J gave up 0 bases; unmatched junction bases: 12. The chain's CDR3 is CSARKIGLAGGSSYEQYF. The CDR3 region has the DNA TGCAGTGCCCGGAAAATAGGACTAGCGGGAGGGAGCTCCTACGAGCAGTACTTC.

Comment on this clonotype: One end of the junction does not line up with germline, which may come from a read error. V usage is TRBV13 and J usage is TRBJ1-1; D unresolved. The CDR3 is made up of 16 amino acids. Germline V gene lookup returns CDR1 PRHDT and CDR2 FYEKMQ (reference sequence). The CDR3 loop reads CASSYYHGRRNAEAFF. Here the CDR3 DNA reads TGTGCCAGCAGTTACTATCATGGGAGAAGGAACGCTGAAGCTTTCTTT.

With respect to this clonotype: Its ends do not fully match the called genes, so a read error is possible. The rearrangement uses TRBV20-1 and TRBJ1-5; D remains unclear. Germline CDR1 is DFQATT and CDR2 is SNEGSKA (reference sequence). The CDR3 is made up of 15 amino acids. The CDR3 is CSALTSSVSNEPQHF. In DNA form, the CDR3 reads TGCAGTGCCCTAACTTCGTCTGTGAGCAATGAGCCCCAGCATTTT.

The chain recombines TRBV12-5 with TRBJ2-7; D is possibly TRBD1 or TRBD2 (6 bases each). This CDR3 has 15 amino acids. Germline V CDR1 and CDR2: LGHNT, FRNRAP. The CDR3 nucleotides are TGTGCCAGCAGTTTCGGGCACGGGGGCCCCTACGAGCAGTACTTC. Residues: CASSFGHGGPYEQYF.

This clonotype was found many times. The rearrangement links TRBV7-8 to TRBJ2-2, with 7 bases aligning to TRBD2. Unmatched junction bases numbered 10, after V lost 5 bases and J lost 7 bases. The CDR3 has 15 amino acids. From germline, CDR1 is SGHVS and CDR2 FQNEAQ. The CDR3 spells CASSHPGGSGGELFF. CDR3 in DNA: TGTGCCAGCAGCCATCCTGGCGGGAGTGGCGGGGAGCTGTTTTTT.

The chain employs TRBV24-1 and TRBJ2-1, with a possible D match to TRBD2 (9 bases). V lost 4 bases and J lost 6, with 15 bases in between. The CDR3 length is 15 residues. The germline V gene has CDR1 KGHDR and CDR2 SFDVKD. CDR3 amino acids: CATSDPSGTGNEQFF. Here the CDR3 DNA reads TGTGCCACCAGTGACCCTAGCGGGACAGGCAATGAGCAGTTCTTC.

The CDR3: CASSLGDQATYNSPLHF. DNA for the CDR3: TGTGCCAGCAGCTTGGGGGACCAGGCCACGTATAATTCACCCCTCCACTTT. This chain joins TRBV7-9 and TRBJ1-6; weak D call: TRBD1 (5 bases). Germline loops: CDR1 SEHNR, CDR2 FQNEAQ (reference sequence). Trimming removed 3 bases from V and 4 bases from J, with 16 bases in between. This CDR3 has 17 residues. Complete variable domain (other parts from reference TRBV7-9 and TRBJ1-6): DTGVSQNPRHKITKRGQNVTFRCDPISEHNRLYWYRQTLGQGPEFLTYFQNEAQLEKSRLLSDRFSAERPKGSFSTLEIQRTEQGDSAMYLCASSLGDQATYNSPLHFGNGTRLTVT.

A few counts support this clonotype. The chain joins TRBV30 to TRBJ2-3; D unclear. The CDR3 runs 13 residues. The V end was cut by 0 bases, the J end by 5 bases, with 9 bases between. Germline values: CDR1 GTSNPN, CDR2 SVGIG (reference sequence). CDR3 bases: TGTGCCTGGAGTGTAGGAGTCAGAGATACGCAGTATTTT. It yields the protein CAWSVGVRDTQYF.

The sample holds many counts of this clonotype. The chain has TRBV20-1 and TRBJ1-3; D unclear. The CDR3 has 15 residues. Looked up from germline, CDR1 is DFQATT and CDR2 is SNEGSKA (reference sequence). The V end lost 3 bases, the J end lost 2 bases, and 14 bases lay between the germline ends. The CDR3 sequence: CSASEQYSAGNTIYF. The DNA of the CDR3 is TGCAGTGCTAGCGAACAGTATTCAGCTGGAAACACCATATATTTT.

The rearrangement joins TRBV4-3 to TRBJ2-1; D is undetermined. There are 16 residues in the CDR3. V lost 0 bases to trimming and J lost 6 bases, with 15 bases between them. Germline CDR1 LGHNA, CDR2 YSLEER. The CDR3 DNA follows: TGCGCCAGCAGCCAAGATAAGAATATCGGTGTCAATGAGCAGTTCTTC. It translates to CASSQDKNIGVNEQFF.

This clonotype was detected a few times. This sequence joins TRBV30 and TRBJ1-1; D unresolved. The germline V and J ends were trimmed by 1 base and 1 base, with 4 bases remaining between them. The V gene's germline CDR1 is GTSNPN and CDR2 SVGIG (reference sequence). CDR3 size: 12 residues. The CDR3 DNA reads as TGTGCCTGGAGTGGGAGGAACACTGAAGCTTTCTTT. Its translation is CAWSGRNTEAFF.

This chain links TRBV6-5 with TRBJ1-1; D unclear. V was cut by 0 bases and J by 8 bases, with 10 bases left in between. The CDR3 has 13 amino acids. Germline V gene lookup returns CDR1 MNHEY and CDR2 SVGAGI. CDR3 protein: CASSYSGFGEAFF. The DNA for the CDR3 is TGTGCCAGCAGTTACTCGGGGTTTGGAGAAGCTTTCTTT.

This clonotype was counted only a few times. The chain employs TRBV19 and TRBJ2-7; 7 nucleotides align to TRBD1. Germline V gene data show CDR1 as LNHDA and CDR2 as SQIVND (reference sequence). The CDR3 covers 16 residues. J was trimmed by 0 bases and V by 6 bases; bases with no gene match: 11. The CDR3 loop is CASSSQDGDSSYEQYF. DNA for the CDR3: TGTGCCAGTAGCAGCCAAGACGGGGACAGCTCCTACGAGCAGTACTTC.

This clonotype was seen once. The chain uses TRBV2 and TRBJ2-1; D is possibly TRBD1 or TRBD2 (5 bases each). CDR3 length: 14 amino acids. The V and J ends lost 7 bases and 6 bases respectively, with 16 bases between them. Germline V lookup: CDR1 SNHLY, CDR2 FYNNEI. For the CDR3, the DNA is TGTGCCAGCACTAACCGGGACCGAGGCAATGAGCAGTTCTTC. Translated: CASTNRDRGNEQFF.

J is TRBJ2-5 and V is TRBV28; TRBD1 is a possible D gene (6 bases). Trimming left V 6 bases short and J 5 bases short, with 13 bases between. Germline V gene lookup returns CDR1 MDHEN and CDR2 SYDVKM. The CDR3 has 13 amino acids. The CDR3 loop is CASRQGLAETQYF. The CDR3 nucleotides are TGTGCCAGCAGACAGGGTCTTGCTGAGACCCAGTACTTC.

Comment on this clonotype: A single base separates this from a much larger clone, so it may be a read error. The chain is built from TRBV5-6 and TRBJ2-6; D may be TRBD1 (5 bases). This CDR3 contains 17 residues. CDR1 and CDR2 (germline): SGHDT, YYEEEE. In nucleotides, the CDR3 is TGTGCCAGCAGCTTGGCAGGGTATAACTCTGGGGCCAACGTCCTGGCTTTC. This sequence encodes CASSLAGYNSGANVLAF.

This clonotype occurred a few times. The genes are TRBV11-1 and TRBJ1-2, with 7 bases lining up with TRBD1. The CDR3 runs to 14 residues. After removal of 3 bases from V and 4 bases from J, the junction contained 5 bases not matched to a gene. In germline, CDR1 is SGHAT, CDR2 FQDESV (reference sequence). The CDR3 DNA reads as TGTGCCAGCAGCTTGCAGGGGACAGTCTATGGCTACACCTTC. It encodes CASSLQGTVYGYTF.

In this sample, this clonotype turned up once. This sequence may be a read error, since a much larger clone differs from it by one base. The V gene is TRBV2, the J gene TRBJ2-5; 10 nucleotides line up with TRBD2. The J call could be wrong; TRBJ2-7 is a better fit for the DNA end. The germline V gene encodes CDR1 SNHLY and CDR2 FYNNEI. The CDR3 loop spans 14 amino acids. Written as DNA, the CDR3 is TGTGCCAGCGGTGAGTCTAGCGGGAGCCACGAGCAGTACTTC. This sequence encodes CASGESSGSHEQYF.

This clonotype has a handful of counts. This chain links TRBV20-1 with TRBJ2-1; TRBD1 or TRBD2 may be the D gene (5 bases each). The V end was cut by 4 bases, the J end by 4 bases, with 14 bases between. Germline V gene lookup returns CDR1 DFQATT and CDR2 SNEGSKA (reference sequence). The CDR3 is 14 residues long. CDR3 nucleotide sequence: TGCAGTGCTATTATCCGGGACGGATACAATGAGCAGTTCTTC. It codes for CSAIIRDGYNEQFF.

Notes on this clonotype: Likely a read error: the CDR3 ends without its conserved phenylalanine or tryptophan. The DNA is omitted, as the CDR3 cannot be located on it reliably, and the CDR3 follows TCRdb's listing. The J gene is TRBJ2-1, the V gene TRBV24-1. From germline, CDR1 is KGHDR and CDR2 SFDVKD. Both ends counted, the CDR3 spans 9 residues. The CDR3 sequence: CATSDQPYT.

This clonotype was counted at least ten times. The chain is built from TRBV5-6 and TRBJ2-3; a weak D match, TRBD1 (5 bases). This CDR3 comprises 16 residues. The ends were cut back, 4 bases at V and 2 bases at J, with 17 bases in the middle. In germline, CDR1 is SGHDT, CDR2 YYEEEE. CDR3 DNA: TGTGCCAGCAGCATAGGTGCTGGCAGGGTCACAGATACGCAGTATTTT. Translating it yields CASSIGAGRVTDTQYF.

The CDR3 DNA reads as TGCGCCAGCAGCCAAGGAATTGGCACTGAAGCTTTCTTT. Its translation is CASSQGIGTEAFF. J is TRBJ1-1 and V is TRBV4-1; D gene ambiguous. This CDR3 comprises 13 residues. From germline, CDR1 is MGHRA and CDR2 YSYEKL. Trimming left V 1 base short and J 4 bases short, with 7 bases between.